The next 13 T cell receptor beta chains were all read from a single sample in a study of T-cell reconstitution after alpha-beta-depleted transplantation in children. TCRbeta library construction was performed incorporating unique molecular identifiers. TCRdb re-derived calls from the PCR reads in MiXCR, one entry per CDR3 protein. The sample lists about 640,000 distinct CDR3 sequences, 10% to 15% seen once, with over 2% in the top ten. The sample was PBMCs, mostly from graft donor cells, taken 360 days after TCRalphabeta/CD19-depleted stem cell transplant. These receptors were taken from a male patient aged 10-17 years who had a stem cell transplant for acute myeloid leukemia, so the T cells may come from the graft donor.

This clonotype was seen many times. In DNA form, the CDR3 reads TGTGCCAGCAGTTTACCGACTATTGGAGATACGCAGTATTTT. Residues: CASSLPTIGDTQYF. The rearrangement uses TRBV28 and TRBJ2-3; D is possibly TRBD2 (5 bases). Germline CDR1 reads MDHEN; CDR2 reads SYDVKM. The CDR3 is 14 residues long. V lost 2 bases and J 5 bases, leaving 11 bases between the germline ends.

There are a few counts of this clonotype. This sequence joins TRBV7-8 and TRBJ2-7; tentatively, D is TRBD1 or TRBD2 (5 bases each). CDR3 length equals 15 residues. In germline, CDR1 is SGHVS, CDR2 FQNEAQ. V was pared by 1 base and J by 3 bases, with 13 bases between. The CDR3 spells CASSLGTWDDYEQYF. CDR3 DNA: TGTGCCAGCAGCTTAGGAACGTGGGACGACTACGAGCAGTACTTC.

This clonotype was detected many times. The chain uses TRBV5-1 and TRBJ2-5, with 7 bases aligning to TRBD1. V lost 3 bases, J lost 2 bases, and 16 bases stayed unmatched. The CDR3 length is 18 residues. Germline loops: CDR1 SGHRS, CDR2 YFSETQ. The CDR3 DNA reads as TGCGCCAGCAGCTCCACGAGGGGGACAGACACGACACAAGAGACCCAGTACTTC. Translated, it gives CASSSTRGTDTTQETQYF.

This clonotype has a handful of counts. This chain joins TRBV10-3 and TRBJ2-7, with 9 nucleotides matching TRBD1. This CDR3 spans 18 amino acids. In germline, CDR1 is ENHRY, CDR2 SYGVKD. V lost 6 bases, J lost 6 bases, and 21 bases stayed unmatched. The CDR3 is CAISSGQGRMVTVGEQYF. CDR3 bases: TGTGCCATCAGCTCCGGACAGGGGAGGATGGTAACGGTTGGCGAGCAGTACTTC.

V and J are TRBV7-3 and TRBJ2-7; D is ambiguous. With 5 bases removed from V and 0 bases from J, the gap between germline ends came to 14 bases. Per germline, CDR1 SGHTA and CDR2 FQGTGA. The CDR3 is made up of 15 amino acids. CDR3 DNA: TGTGCCAGCAGCCTGGTCGGGTTCAGCTCCTACGAGCAGTACTTC. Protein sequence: CASSLVGFSSYEQYF.

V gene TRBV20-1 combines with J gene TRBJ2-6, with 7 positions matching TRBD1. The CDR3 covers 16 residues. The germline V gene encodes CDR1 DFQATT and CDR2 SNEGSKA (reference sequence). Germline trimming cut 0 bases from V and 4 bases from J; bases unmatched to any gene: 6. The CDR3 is CSARDLGGLGANVLTF. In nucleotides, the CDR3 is TGCAGTGCTAGAGATTTAGGGGGCTTAGGGGCCAACGTCCTGACTTTC.

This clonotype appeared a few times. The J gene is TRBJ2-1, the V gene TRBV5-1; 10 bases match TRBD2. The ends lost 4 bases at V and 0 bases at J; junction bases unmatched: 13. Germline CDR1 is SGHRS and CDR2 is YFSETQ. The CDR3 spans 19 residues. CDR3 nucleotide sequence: TGCGCCAGCAGCACCCCCGGGACTAGCGCATCCCTCTCCTACAATGAGCAGTTCTTC. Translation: CASSTPGTSASLSYNEQFF.

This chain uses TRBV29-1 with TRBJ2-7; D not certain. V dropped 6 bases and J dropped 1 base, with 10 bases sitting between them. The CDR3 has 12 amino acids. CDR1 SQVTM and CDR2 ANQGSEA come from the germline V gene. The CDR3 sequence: CSVQIGSYEQYF. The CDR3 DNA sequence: TGCAGCGTACAAATAGGGTCCTACGAGCAGTACTTC.

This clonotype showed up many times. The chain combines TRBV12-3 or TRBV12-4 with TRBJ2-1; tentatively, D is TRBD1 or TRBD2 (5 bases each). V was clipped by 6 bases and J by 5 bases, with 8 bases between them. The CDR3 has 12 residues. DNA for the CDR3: TGTGCCAGCAGCCCGGGACACAATGAGCAGTTCTTC. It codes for CASSPGHNEQFF.

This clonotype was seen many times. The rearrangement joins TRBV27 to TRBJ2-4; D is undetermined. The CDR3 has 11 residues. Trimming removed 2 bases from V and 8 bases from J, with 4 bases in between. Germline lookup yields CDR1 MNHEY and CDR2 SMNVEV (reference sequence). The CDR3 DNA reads TGTGCCAGCAGTTTAGGGGACATTCAGTACTTC. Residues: CASSLGDIQYF.

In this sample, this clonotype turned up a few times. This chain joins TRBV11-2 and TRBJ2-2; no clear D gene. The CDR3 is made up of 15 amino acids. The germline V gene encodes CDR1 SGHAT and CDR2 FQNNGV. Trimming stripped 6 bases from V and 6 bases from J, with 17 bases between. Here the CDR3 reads CASSQYYEVSGELFF. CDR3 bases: TGTGCCAGCAGTCAATATTATGAAGTGTCCGGGGAGCTGTTTTTT.

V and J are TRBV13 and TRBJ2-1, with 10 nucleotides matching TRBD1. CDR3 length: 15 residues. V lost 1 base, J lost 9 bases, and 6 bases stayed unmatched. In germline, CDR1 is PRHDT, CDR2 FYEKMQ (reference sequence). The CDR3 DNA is TGTGCCAGCAGCTTAGAACTGACAGGGGGCGGTGAGCAGTTCTTC. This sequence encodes CASSLELTGGGEQFF.

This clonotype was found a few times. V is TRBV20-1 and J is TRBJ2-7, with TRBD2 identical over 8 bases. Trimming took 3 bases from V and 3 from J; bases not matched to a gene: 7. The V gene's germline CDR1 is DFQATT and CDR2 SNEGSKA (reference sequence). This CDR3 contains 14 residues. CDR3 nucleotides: TGCAGTGCTAGGTCAAGCGGGAGTTTCTACGAGCAGTACTTC. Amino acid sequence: CSARSSGSFYEQYF.